The present T cell receptor beta chain was sequenced within a study of glioma-infiltrating T cells. Whole-study findings and limits: Non-neoplastic patients had below-expected tissue-blood divergence, while all gliomas exceeded expectation. Tissue and blood shared very few CDR3 sequences.

Amplification of TCR alpha and beta CDR3 regions from RNA used iRepertoire nested multiplex PCR. Input was 100-400 ng of tissue mRNA or PBMC total RNA. Each CDR3 protein gets one entry after TCRdb re-called the multiplex PCR reads with MiXCR. The sample consists of 100,000 to 150,000 distinct CDR3 sequences, 24% of them appearing once. CDR1 is SEHNR, CDR2 FQNEAQ, per germline (reference sequence). The CDR3 spans 12 residues. Note on this clonotype: Its antigen is currently unknown. One end of the junction is discordant with germline, which a read error may explain.

The TCR originated in a human donor with low-grade glioma or glioblastoma, undergoing nonglioma brain surgery, or in good health (not recorded which). The V and J genes are TRBV7-9 and TRBJ1-1; D remains unclear. Sequenced: glioma tissue, nonneoplastic brain tissue, or PBMCs (not recorded which). The DNA for the CDR3 is TGTGCCAACAGCCTATCCCGGACTGAAGCTTTCTTT. It specifies CANSLSRTEAFF.